In its sample, the clone carrying this T cell receptor (beta chain) was seen a few times. The target antigen is unknown. TCR beta CDR3 region amplification was performed from RNA transcripts. The TCR CDR3 was amplified in a first-round RT-PCR using the HTBI primer set. TCRdb analysed the multiplex PCR reads with MiXCR anew, one entry per CDR3 protein. Among some 800,000 distinct CDR3 sequences listed, more than 30% were seen once. The data derive from a study of T cells in Graves' hyperthyroidism and ophthalmopathy. The wider study: Specimen type is peripheral blood, collected at initial diagnosis prior to any treatment.

Study-level findings and limits: Blood held most thyroid clonotypes expanded above 0.001 frequency. Ophthalmopathy could be told apart from stable hyperthyroidism with a 13 V-J model. The model foresaw ophthalmopathy a median about 6.5 months prior to onset.

This clonotype originated in a man between 18 and 29 years old with Graves' hyperthyroidism. The sample consisted of blood.

The CDR3, as DNA: TGTGCCAGCAGTTACGGGACCTCTCAGCCCCAGCATTTT. This gives the protein CASSYGTSQPQHF. V is TRBV6-6 and J is TRBJ1-5; possibly TRBD1 for D (5 bases). This CDR3 is 13 amino acids long. V shed 2 bases and J shed 6 bases, with 8 bases lying between them. Per the germline V gene, CDR1 is MNHNY and CDR2 is SVGAGI (reference sequence).